This T cell receptor beta chain emerged from a study of T cell responses to AZD1222 COVID-19 vaccine. Comment on this clone: Its cognate antigen is unknown.

General study points: Among AZD1222 vaccinees, only five or six were seropositive at baseline. The donor group comprised mostly white British people and more females; the analysis possibly underestimated clonal diversity.

Assay: immunoSEQ multiplex PCR; the TCRdb copy retains only in-frame clones and omits some. The repertoire includes 100,000 to 150,000 clones, 88% of them detected once, and under 4.5% sits in the top ten. Germline V CDR1 and CDR2: SNHLY, FYNNEI. The CDR3 runs to 13 residues. The V end lost 7 bases, the J end lost 4 bases, and 13 bases lay between the germline ends. The sample here was peripheral blood, taken on day 0 of AZD1222 vaccination. The rearrangement uses TRBV2 and TRBJ1-1; D is perhaps TRBD1 (5 bases). This TCR derives from an adult in good health. The CDR3: CASKAGKSTEAFF. As DNA, the CDR3 is TGTGCCAGCAAGGCAGGGAAGTCCACTGAAGCTTTCTTT.